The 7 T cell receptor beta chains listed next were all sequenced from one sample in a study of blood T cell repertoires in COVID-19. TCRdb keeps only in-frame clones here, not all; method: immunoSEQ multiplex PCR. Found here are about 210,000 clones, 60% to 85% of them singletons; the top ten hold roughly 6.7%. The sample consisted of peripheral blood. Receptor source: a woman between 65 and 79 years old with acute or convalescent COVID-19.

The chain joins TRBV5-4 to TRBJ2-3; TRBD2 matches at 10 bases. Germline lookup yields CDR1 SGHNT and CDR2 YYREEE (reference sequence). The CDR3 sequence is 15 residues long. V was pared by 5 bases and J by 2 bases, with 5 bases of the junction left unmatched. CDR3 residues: CASSLLAGVTDTQYF. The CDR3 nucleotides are TGTGCCAGCAGTCTTCTAGCGGGGGTCACAGATACGCAGTATTTT.

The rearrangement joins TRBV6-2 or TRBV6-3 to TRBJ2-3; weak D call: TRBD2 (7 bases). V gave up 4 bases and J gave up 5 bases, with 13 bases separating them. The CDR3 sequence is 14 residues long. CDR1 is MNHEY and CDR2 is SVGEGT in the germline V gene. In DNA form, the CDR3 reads TGTGCCAGCAGTTCTAACAGGGAGGGAGATACGCAGTATTTT. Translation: CASSSNREGDTQYF.

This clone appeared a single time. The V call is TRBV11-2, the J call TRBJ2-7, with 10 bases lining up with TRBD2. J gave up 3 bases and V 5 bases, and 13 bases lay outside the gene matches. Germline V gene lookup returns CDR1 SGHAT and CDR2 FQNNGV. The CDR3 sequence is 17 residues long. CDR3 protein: CASSPSGAGGSFYEQYF. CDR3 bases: TGTGCCAGCAGCCCTAGCGGAGCGGGGGGGTCATTCTACGAGCAGTACTTC.

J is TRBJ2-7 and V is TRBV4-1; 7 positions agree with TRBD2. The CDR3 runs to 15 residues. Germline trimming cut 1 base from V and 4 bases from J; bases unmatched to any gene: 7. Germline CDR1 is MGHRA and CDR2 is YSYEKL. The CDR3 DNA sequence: TGCGCCAGCAGCCAAGGACTAGCCCTAAATTACGAGCAGTACTTC. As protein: CASSQGLALNYEQYF.

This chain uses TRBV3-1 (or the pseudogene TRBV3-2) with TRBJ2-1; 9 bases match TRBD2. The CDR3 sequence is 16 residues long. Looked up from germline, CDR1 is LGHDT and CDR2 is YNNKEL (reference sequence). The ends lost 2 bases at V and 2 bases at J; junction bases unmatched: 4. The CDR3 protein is CASSQMAGGAYNEQFF. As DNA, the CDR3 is TGTGCCAGCAGCCAAATGGCGGGGGGGGCCTACAATGAGCAGTTCTTC.

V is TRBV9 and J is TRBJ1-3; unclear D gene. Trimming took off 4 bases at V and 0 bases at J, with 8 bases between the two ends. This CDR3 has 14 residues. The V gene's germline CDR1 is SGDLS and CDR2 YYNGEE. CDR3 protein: CASSQEISGNTIYF. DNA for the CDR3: TGTGCCAGCAGCCAGGAAATCTCTGGAAACACCATATATTTT.

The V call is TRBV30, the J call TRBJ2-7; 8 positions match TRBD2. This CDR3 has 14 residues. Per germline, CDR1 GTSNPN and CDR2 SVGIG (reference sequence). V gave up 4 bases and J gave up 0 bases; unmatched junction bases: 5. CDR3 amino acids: CAWTLGGGSYEQYF. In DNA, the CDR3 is TGTGCCTGGACCCTCGGGGGGGGCTCCTACGAGCAGTACTTC.